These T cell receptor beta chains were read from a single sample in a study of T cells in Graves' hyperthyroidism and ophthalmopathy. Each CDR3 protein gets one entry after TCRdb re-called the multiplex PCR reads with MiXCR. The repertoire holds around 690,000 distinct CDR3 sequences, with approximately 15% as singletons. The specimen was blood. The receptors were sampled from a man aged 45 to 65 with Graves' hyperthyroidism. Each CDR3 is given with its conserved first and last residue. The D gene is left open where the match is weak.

CASIKGGPGELFF TRBJ2-2 TRBV6-2/TRBV6-3 -
CSARIQGAHTEAFF TRBJ1-1 TRBV20-1 -
CSARDDSYEQYF TRBJ2-7 TRBV20-1 -
CASSSRTETYGYTF TRBJ1-2 TRBV28 -
CASSYSGAGYTF TRBJ1-2 TRBV6-2/TRBV6-3 -
CASFRGLSNEKLFF TRBJ1-4 TRBV12-3/TRBV12-4 TRBD1
CASRDRERYEQYF TRBJ2-7 TRBV6-1 TRBD1
CASSSAGTGSYEQYF TRBJ2-7 TRBV7-9 TRBD1
CASKQTGYGYTF TRBJ1-2 TRBV27 TRBD1
CASRPGADTQYF TRBJ2-3 TRBV2 -
CASSFAGRDMEAFF TRBJ1-1 TRBV12-3/TRBV12-4 -
CASSYRREWDTQYF TRBJ2-3 TRBV6-6 TRBD2
CASVERFLGETQYF TRBJ2-5 TRBV2 -
CASSDGGANSYEQYF TRBJ2-7 TRBV2 -
CASSSDGYGYTF TRBJ1-2 TRBV28 -
CASSQGLAGVRYNEQFF TRBJ2-1 TRBV5-1 TRBD2
CASSQGERGSYEQYF TRBJ2-7 TRBV4-3 TRBD2
CASSPRGLSSYEQYF TRBJ2-7 TRBV27 -
CASTKVGSYNEQFF TRBJ2-1 TRBV7-2 -
CSVEAGEGLTGEQFF TRBJ2-1 TRBV29-1 -
CASSSGSYQPQHF TRBJ1-5 TRBV12-3/TRBV12-4 -
CASKIIGQHNEQFF TRBJ2-1 TRBV19 -
CASSFYQGFQETQYF TRBJ2-5 TRBV12-3/TRBV12-4 -
CASSPRQRSTGELFF TRBJ2-2 TRBV3-1 -
CASRNTQGWSGTSGRAFPDTQYF TRBJ2-3 TRBV28 TRBD2
CASSQVRDAWGEGANVLTF TRBJ2-6 TRBV5-6 -
CASSLMGGPSYGYTF TRBJ1-2 TRBV7-3 -
CASGTNGNTIYF TRBJ1-3 TRBV19 -
CASSLFNRVGEQYF TRBJ2-7 TRBV7-2 -
CASSSHPDRGDPGELFF TRBJ2-2 TRBV27 TRBD1
CASSLASGYSNEQFF TRBJ2-1 TRBV19 TRBD2
CASSQPTGGAIDTQYF TRBJ2-3 TRBV28 -
CASSFSGLADTQYF TRBJ2-3 TRBV7-9 -
CASIVGAGGDTEAFF TRBJ1-1 TRBV28 TRBD1
CSAGQDGNEQFF TRBJ2-1 TRBV29-1 TRBD1
CATPTGLANTGELFF TRBJ2-2 TRBV10-2 TRBD2
CASSPPNALNTEAFF TRBJ1-1 TRBV18 -
CASRDGTAYEQYF TRBJ2-7 TRBV7-9 TRBD1
CATSDPEYGYTF TRBJ1-2 TRBV24-1 -
CASSLARGTTEAFF TRBJ1-1 TRBV28 TRBD1
CASRTGLNTEAFF TRBJ1-1 TRBV27 -
CATVGNTGELFF TRBJ2-2 TRBV28 -
CASSARDIEAFF TRBJ1-1 TRBV18 -
CASSPGLRNEQFF TRBJ2-1 TRBV19 -
CAWSPLEGSGYTF TRBJ1-2 TRBV30 -
CASSFAQGKYEQYF TRBJ2-7 TRBV28 -
CASTKKGGIDIQYF TRBJ2-4 TRBV12-3/TRBV12-4 -
CATLLGRGAWTEAFF TRBJ1-1 TRBV6-1 -
CASSQKDFTDTQYF TRBJ2-3 TRBV19 -
CASSPPGLANYEQYF TRBJ2-7 TRBV28 TRBD2